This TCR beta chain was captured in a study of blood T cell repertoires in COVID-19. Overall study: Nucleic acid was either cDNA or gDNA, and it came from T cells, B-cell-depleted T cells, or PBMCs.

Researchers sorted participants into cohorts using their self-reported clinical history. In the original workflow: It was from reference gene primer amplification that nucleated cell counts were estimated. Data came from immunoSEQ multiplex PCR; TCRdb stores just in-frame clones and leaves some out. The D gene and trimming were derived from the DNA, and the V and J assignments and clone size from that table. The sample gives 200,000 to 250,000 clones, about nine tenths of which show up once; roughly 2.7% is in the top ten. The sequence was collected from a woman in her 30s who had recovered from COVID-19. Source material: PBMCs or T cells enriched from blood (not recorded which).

The CDR3 coding sequence is TGTGCCAGCAGCGTAGTTAACCACTCCCTGTTAAGCAATCGCTACACCTTC. Protein sequence: CASSVVNHSLLSNRYTF. J is TRBJ1-2 and V is TRBV9; the D is unclear. Trimming shortened V by 0 bases and J by 9 bases, and 24 bases separated the two germline ends. Germline CDR1 and CDR2: SGDLS and YYNGEE. The CDR3 has 17 amino acids.